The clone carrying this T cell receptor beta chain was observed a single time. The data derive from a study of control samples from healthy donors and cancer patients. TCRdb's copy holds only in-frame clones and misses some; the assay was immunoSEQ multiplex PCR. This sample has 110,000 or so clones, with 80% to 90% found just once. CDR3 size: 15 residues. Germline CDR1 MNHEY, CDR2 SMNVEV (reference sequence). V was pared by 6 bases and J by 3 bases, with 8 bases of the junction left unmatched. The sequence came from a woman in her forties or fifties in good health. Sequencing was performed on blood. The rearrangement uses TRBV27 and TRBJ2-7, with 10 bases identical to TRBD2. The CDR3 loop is CASSDVSGGDYEQYV. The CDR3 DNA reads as TGTGCCAGCAGCGACGTGAGCGGGGGGGACTACGAGCAGTACGTC.